These 13 T cell receptor beta chains originate from one sample sequenced in a study of CXCR3-negative and CXCR3-positive naive CD8 T cells. UMI-labeled TRB cDNA libraries were prepared by 5' RACE. TCRdb re-called the 5' RACE reads and gives one entry per CDR3 protein, without DNA. The sample includes 45,000 to 75,000 distinct CDR3 sequences. The sequenced material came from naive CXCR3- CD8+ T cells from blood. The subset: CD45RO-CCR7+CD27+CD95- naive CD8+ T cells lacking CXCR3 (TNR3-). These receptors all come from a human donor in good health. Some clones in this sample may be carry-over from other donors' samples.

The rearrangement links TRBV7-9 to TRBJ2-2; TCRdb calls TRBD2, which cannot be checked without DNA. CDR1 is SEHNR and CDR2 is FQNEAQ in the germline V gene (reference sequence). This CDR3 region has 17 residues. The CDR3 loop reads CASSLRSGGRPTGELFF.

The chain combines TRBV28 with TRBJ2-5; TCRdb lists TRBD2, though no DNA is available to test this call. Germline V gene lookup returns CDR1 MDHEN and CDR2 SYDVKM. This CDR3 comprises 17 residues. CDR3 region: CASSPGPGLAGDETQYF.

This chain uses TRBV7-6 with TRBJ1-6. The germline V gene encodes CDR1 SGHVS and CDR2 FNYEAQ. The CDR3 sequence is 15 residues long. The CDR3: CASSLEQGPTSPLHF. The full variable domain, in which reference TRBV7-6 and TRBJ1-6 provide the parts outside the CDR3, is GAGVSQSPRYKVTKRGQDVALRCDPISGHVSLYWYRQALGQGPEFLTYFNYEAQQDKSGLPNDRFSAERPEGSISTLTIQRTEQRDSAMYRCASSLEQGPTSPLHFGNGTRLTVT.

V is TRBV29-1 and J is TRBJ1-1; the D call of TRBD1 rests on TCRdb alone, since no DNA is present to check it. The V gene's germline CDR1 is SQVTM and CDR2 ANQGSEA. The CDR3 is made up of 15 amino acids. The CDR3 loop reads CSVDTTGTGGTEAFF. Full variable domain (missing parts from reference TRBV29-1 and TRBJ1-1): SAVISQKPSRDICQRGTSLTIQCQVDSQVTMMFWYRQQPGQSLTLIATANQGSEATYESGFVIDKFPISRPNLTFSTLTVSNMSPEDSSIYLCSVDTTGTGGTEAFFGQGTRLTVV.

This rearrangement joins TRBV12-3 or TRBV12-4 to TRBJ2-1; the D gene TCRdb calls, TRBD2, cannot be checked with no DNA. The CDR3 consists of 16 residues. CDR3 in amino acids: CASSPPRSGGLYEQFF.

The chain links TRBV21-1 to TRBJ1-5; TCRdb proposes TRBD1, but this gene call is untestable without DNA. TRBV21-1 is described as a pseudogene. This CDR3 contains 15 residues. The CDR3 reads CASSTKDRVDQPQHF.

CDR3 region: CASMVSATGELFF. The V and J genes are TRBV27 and TRBJ2-2; TCRdb proposes TRBD2, but this gene call is untestable without DNA. Germline V CDR1 and CDR2: MNHEY, SMNVEV (reference sequence). The CDR3 has 13 residues.

The J gene is TRBJ2-4, the V gene TRBV15. Per germline, CDR1 LNHNV and CDR2 YYDKDF (reference sequence). This CDR3 has 15 amino acids. CDR3: CATSLLRAAKNIQYF.

The chain is built from TRBV6-2 or TRBV6-3 and TRBJ2-1; TCRdb's D call of TRBD2 is untestable without DNA. CDR3 size: 14 residues. The germline CDR1 and CDR2 sequences are MNHEY and SVGEGT. The CDR3 sequence: CASSYSGLHNEQFF.

The chain couples TRBV19 to TRBJ2-1. CDR3 length: 12 amino acids. Germline V gene sequence: CDR1 LNHDA, CDR2 SQIVND (reference sequence). The CDR3 region is CASSKSEVEQFF.

The chain is built from TRBV7-9 and TRBJ2-1; TCRdb names TRBD1, which stays unverified in the absence of DNA. In germline, CDR1 is SEHNR, CDR2 FQNEAQ (reference sequence). The CDR3 sequence is 14 residues long. Here the CDR3 reads CASSPAWTVHEQFF.

This rearrangement joins TRBV10-3 to TRBJ2-5; no DNA is available, so the TRBD1 call from TCRdb remains unchecked. The CDR3 extends over 16 amino acids. Germline V gives CDR1 ENHRY, CDR2 SYGVKD. CDR3 loop: CAISESKGPDGETQYF.

This sequence joins TRBV5-6 and TRBJ2-5. The CDR3 covers 14 residues. CDR1 and CDR2 from the germline V gene are SGHDT and YYEEEE. CDR3 protein: CASSLGYGQETQYF.